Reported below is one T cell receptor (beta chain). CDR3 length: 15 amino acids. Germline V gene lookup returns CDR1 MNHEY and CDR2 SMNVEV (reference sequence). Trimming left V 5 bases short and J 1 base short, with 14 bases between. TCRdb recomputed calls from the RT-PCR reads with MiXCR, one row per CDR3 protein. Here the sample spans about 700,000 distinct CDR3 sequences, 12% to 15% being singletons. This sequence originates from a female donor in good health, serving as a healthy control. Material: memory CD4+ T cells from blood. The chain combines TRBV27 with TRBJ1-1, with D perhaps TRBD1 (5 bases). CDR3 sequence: CASSGGKGRNTEAFF. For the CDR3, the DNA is TGTGCCAGCAGTGGCGGTAAGGGGCGGAACACTGAAGCTTTCTTT.